This TCR beta chain was found in a study of radiotherapy plus CTLA-4 blockade in lung cancer. The protocol was immunoSEQ multiplex PCR, while the TCRdb copy is restricted to in-frame clones and leaves out a portion. Of approximately 69,000 clones listed, roughly 80% are singletons. Per germline, CDR1 PRHDT and CDR2 FYEKMQ (reference sequence). CDR3 length: 14 amino acids. V lost 5 bases and J lost 5; bases outside the gene matches: 8. Sequenced here: peripheral blood, sampled from a patient treated with radiotherapy plus ipilimumab. The receptor was derived from a human donor with non-small cell lung cancer who had a complete response to radiotherapy plus ipilimumab. The chain uses TRBV13 and TRBJ2-5, with 7 positions matching TRBD1. The CDR3: CASSPQGSRETQYF. The DNA for the CDR3 is TGTGCCAGCAGCCCACAGGGGTCGAGGGAGACCCAGTACTTC. The whole variable domain, remainder taken from reference TRBV13 and TRBJ2-5, is AAGVIQSPRHLIKEKRETATLKCYPIPRHDTVYWYQQGPGQDPQFLISFYEKMQSDKGSIPDRFSAQQFSDYHSELNMSSLELGDSALYFCASSPQGSRETQYFGPGTRLLVL.